This T cell receptor (beta chain) came from a study of spatial heterogeneity in lung cancer. Overall study context: The library had UMIs, and each TCR and UMI pair averaged more than ten raw reads.

In its sample, this clonotype ranks as medium-sized. As for time point: sample taken at primary tumor resection. Samples came from 65 to 75 TRACERx patients with untreated early-stage lung cancer. There are 13 residues in the CDR3. V was cut by 4 bases and J by 0 bases, with 9 bases left in between. Germline CDR1 SQVTM, CDR2 ANQGSEA. TCRdb processed the 5' RACE reads anew with MiXCR; each CDR3 protein has one entry. The sample contains thousands of distinct CDR3 sequences, about 12% of which appear only once. The TCR originated in a female donor with early-stage non-small cell lung cancer. The chain carries TRBV29-1 and TRBJ1-2; TRBD1 is a possible D gene (6 bases). This material consisted of normal lung tissue next to the tumor, taken at surgery. CDR3 residues: CSVVDSSNYGYTF. The CDR3 region has the DNA TGCAGCGTTGTGGACAGCTCTAACTATGGCTACACCTTC.